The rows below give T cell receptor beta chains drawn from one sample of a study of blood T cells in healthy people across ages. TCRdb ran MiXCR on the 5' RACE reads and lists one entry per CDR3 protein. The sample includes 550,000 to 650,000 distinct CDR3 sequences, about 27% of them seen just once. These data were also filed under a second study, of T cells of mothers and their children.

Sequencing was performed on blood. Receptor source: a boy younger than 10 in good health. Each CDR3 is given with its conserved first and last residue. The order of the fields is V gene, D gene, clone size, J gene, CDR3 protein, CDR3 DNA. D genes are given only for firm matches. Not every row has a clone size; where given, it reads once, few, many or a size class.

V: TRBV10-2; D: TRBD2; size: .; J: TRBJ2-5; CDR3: CASTAGGPFPQYF; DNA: TGCGCCAGTACGGCGGGGGGGCCGTTTCCCCAGTACTTC
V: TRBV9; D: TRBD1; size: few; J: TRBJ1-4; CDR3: CASSLGGGTAEKLFF; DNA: TGTGCCAGCAGCTTAGGAGGGGGGACAGCGGAAAAACTGTTTTTT
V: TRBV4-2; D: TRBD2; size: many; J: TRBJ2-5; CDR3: CASSPLAGGQETQYF; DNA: TGTGCCAGCAGCCCCCTAGCGGGGGGGCAAGAGACCCAGTACTTC
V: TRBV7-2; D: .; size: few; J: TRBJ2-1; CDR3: CASSYKAGREQFF; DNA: TGTGCCAGCAGCTACAAGGCGGGCCGCGAGCAGTTCTTC
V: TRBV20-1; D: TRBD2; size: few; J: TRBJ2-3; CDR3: CSAGSGGRPDTQYF; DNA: TGCAGTGCTGGTAGCGGGGGCAGGCCAGATACGCAGTATTTT
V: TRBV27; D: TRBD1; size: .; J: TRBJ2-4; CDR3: CASSLVGPMTGDPAKNIQYF; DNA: TGTGCCAGCAGTTTGGTGGGGCCCATGACAGGGGACCCAGCCAAAAACATTCAGTACTTC
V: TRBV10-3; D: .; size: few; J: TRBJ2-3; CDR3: CAIRDSGGTDTQYF; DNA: TGTGCCATCAGGGATAGCGGAGGCACAGATACGCAGTATTTT
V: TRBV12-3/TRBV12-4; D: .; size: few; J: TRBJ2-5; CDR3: CASSRTGTSQETQYF; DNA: TGTGCCAGCAGCCGCACCGGGACATCTCAAGAGACCCAGTACTTC
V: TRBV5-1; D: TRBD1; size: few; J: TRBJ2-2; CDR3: CASSPSTRQGKAGELFF; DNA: TGCGCCAGCAGCCCGTCTACCCGACAGGGGAAGGCCGGGGAGCTGTTTTTT
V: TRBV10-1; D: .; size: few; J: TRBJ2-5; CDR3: CASSESTGQETQYF; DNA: TGCGCCAGCAGTGAGTCGACGGGGCAAGAGACCCAGTACTTC
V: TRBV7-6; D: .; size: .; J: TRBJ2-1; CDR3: CASSLASLAINNEQFF; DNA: TGTGCCAGCAGCTTAGCGAGTCTAGCGATTAACAATGAGCAGTTCTTC
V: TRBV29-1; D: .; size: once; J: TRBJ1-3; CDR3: CSAQVFSGNTIYF; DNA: TGCAGCGCCCAGGTTTTCTCTGGAAACACCATATATTTT
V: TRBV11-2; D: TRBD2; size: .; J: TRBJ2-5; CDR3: CASSSGAGGEDQETQYF; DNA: TGTGCCAGCAGCTCCGGAGCGGGAGGTGAGGACCAAGAGACCCAGTACTTC
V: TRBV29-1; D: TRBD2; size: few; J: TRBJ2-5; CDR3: CSVLLGTSSIF; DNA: TGCAGCGTGCTCCTAGGGACTAGCAGCATATTC
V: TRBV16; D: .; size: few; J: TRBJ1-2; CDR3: CASSQFSNYGYTF; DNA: TGTGCCAGCAGCCAATTTTCTAACTATGGCTACACCTTC
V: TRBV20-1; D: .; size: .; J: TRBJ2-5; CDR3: CSASGQPQESQYF; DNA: TGCAGTGCTAGTGGACAGCCTCAAGAGTCCCAGTACTTC
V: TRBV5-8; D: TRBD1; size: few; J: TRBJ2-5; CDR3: CASSFGTGEETQYF; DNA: TGTGCCAGCAGTTTCGGGACAGGGGAAGAGACCCAGTACTTC
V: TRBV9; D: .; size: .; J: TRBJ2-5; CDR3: CASSVDGTPQETQYF; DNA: TGTGCCAGCAGCGTAGACGGGACTCCACAAGAGACCCAGTACTTC
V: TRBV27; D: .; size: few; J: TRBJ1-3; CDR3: CASSFTHSGNTIYF; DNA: TGTGCCAGCAGTTTTACACACTCTGGAAACACCATATATTTT
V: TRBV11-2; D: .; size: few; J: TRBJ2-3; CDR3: CASSLEGFPTDTQYF; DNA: TGTGCCAGCAGCTTAGAGGGCTTCCCCACAGATACGCAGTATTTT
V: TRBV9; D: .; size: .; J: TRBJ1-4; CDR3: CASSPHSNEKLFF; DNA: TGTGCCAGCAGCCCGCACAGTAATGAAAAACTGTTTTTT
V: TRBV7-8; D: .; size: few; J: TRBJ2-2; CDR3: CASDEWGAGELFF; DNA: TGTGCCAGCGACGAATGGGGCGCCGGGGAGCTGTTTTTT
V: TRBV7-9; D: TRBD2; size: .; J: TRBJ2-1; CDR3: CASSQQRLAGGNEQFF; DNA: TGTGCCAGCAGCCAGCAGCGTTTAGCGGGAGGCAATGAGCAGTTCTTC
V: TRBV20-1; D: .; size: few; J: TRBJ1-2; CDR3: CSAPSTGTGYTF; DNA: TGCAGTGCTCCTTCCACGGGGACAGGCTACACCTTC
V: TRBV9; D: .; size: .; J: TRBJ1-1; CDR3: CASSVDSNFGTEAFF; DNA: TGTGCCAGCAGCGTAGATTCGAATTTCGGCACTGAAGCTTTCTTT